This T cell receptor beta chain stems from a study of blood T cell repertoires in COVID-19. Original processing methods: Amplification of reference gene primers provided the estimated nucleated cell counts. Only in-frame clones appear in the TCRdb table, and some are missing; sequencing was by immunoSEQ multiplex PCR. V and J calls plus clone size are reproduced from that table; the DNA served to infer D and trimming. The profile covers tens of thousands of clones, with around 85% appearing a single time and 15% to 20% taken by the ten largest. The CDR3 contains 16 residues. Germline V CDR1 and CDR2: SGHTA, FQGNSA. V lost 1 base and J 0 bases, leaving 9 bases between the germline ends.

The sample comprised peripheral blood. The V gene is TRBV7-2, the J gene TRBJ2-2; D is unresolved. The TCR was taken from a woman of 80 years or more with active or convalescent COVID-19. The chain's CDR3 is CASSLDYLANTGELFF. Here the CDR3 DNA reads TGTGCCAGCAGCTTAGATTATCTAGCGAACACCGGGGAGCTGTTTTTT.